The rows below give T cell receptor beta chains drawn from one sample of a study of blood T cell repertoires in COVID-19. Profiled with immunoSEQ multiplex PCR; TCRdb holds only in-frame clones, not every one. This table has fewer than 500,000 clones, roughly 90% appearing once. The sample comprised peripheral blood. These receptor sequences come from a woman aged 30 to 39 with active or convalescent COVID-19. CDR3s include the opening cysteine and the closing phenylalanine or tryptophan. A D gene is named only where the DNA matches it firmly. Clone size is given for some rows only: seen once, a few or many times, or a class if the clone is expanded.

length,size,V,D,J,DNA,CDR3
14,NA,TRBV5-6,NA,TRBJ1-2,TGTGCCAGCAGCTTGTCTGCGGGAGGCTATGGCTACACCTTC,CASSLSAGGYGYTF
15,NA,TRBV27,NA,TRBJ1-2,TGTGCCAGCAGTGCCCGAGGGGAGGGCCCCTATGGCTACACCTTC,CASSARGEGPYGYTF
15,NA,TRBV5-1,NA,TRBJ2-2,TGCGCCAGCAGCTTGGAACTAGCCAACACCGGGGAGCTGTTTTTT,CASSLELANTGELFF
16,NA,TRBV25-1,TRBD2,TRBJ2-7,TGTGCCAGCAGTGAAACCGGGCGGGAGCGACCTTACGAGCAGTACTTC,CASSETGRERPYEQYF
11,NA,TRBV5-5,NA,TRBJ2-7,TGTGCCAGCAGCTCCCTCTACGAGCAGTACTTC,CASSSLYEQYF
13,few,TRBV4-1,NA,TRBJ1-5,TGCGCCAGCAGCTTGACAGAAGATCAGCCCCAGCATTTT,CASSLTEDQPQHF
15,NA,TRBV7-8,TRBD1,TRBJ1-4,TGTGCCAGCAGCTCCCGGACAGGGGTTAATGAAAAACTGTTTTTT,CASSSRTGVNEKLFF
15,NA,TRBV3-1/TRBV3-2,TRBD1,TRBJ1-2,TGTGCCAGCAGCCAAGAAGATGGGACAGTCTATGGCTACACCTTC,CASSQEDGTVYGYTF
15,NA,TRBV27,NA,TRBJ1-2,TGTGCCAGCAGTTTAGGGGGCGGGCGTCCGGAGGGCTACACCTTC,CASSLGGGRPEGYTF
14,NA,TRBV6-5,NA,TRBJ1-2,TGTGCCAGCAGTTACGGGGCAGGGCGATATGGCTACACCTTC,CASSYGAGRYGYTF
15,NA,TRBV5-1,TRBD2,TRBJ2-3,TGCGCCAGCAGCTTACAGCGGGATCTTCCAGATACGCAGTATTTT,CASSLQRDLPDTQYF
15,NA,TRBV19,TRBD1,TRBJ1-2,TGTGCCAGTAGTATAGTAGCGACAGGGACCTATGGCTACACCTTC,CASSIVATGTYGYTF
15,once,TRBV5-1,TRBD1,TRBJ1-1,TGCGCCAGCAGCCGCGGGGACAGCGGAACCACTGAAGCTTTCTTT,CASSRGDSGTTEAFF
16,NA,TRBV10-3,TRBD1,TRBJ1-5,TGTGCCATCAGTGATCCCGCCGGGACAGGGGATCAGCCCCAGCATTTT,CAISDPAGTGDQPQHF